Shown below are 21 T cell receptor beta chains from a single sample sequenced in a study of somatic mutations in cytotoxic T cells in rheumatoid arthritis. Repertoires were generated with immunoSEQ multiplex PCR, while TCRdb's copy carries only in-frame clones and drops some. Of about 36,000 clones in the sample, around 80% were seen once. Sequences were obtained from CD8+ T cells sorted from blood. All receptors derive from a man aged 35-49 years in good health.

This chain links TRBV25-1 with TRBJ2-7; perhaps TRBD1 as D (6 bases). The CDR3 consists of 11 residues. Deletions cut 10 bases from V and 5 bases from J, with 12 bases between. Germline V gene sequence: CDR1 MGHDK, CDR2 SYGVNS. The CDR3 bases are TGTGCCACCCGCGCAGGGGACGAGCAGTACTTC. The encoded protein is CATRAGDEQYF.

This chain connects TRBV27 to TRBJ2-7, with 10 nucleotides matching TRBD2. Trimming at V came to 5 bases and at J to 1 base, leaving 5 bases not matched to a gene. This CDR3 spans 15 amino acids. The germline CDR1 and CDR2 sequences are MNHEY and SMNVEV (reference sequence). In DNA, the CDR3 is TGTGCCAGCAGTGTCGGGACTAGCGCTTCCTACGAGCAGTACTTC. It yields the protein CASSVGTSASYEQYF.

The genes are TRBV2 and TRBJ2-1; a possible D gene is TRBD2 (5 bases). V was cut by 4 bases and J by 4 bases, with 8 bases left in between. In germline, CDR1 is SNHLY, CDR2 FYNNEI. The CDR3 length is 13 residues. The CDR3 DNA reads TGTGCCAGCAGTGGACGGGAATACAATGAGCAGTTCTTC. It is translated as CASSGREYNEQFF.

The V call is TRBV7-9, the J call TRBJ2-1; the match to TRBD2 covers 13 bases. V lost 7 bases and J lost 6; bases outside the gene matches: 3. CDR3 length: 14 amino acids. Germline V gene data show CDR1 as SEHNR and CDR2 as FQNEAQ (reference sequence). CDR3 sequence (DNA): TGTGCCAGCACGGGACTAGCGGGATTCAATGAGCAGTTCTTC. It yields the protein CASTGLAGFNEQFF.

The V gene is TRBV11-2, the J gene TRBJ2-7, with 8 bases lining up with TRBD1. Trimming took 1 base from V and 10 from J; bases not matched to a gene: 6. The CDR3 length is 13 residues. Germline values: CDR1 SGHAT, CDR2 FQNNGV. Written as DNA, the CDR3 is TGTGCCAGCAGCTTAGGGACAGGGCTCGATCAGTACTTC. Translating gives CASSLGTGLDQYF.

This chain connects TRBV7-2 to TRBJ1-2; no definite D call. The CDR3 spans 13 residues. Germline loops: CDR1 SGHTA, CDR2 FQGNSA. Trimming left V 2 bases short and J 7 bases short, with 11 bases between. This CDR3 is CASSLNPVAGYTF. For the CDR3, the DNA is TGTGCCAGCAGCTTAAACCCGGTAGCTGGCTACACCTTC.

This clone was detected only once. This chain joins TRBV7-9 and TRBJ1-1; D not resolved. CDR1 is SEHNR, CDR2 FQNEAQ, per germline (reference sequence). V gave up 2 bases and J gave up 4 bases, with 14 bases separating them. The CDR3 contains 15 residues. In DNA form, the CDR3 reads TGTGCCAGCAGCTTAAGCGGAGATCTGAGCACTGAAGCTTTCTTT. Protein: CASSLSGDLSTEAFF.

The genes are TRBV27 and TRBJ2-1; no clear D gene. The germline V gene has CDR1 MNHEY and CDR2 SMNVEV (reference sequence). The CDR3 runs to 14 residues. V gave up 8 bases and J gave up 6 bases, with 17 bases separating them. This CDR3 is CASRPPGSANEQFF. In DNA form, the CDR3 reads TGTGCCAGCCGCCCCCCGGGCTCGGCCAATGAGCAGTTCTTC.

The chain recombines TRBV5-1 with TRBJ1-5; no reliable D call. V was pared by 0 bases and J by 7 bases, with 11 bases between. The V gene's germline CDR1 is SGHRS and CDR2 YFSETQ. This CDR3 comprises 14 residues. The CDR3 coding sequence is TGCGCCAGCAGCTTGGAGGAAGGAGGACAGCCCCAGCATTTT. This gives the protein CASSLEEGGQPQHF.

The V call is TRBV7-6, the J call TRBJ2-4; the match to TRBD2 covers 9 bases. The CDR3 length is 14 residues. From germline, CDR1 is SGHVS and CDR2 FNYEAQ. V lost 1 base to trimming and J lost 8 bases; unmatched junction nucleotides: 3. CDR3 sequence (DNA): TGTGCCAGCAGCTTAGTTAGCGGGAGTTACATTCAGTACTTC. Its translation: CASSLVSGSYIQYF.

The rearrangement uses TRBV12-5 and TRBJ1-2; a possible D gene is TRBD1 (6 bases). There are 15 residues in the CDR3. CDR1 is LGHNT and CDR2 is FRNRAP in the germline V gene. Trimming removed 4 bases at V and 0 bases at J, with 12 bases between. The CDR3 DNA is TGTGCTAGTGGTTCGACAGGTCTATCTAACTATGGCTACACCTTC. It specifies CASGSTGLSNYGYTF.

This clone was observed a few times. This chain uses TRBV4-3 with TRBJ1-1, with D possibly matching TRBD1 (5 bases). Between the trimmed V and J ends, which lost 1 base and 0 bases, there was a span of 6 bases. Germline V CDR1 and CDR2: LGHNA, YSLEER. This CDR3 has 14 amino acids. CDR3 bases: TGCGCCAGCAGCCAAGGACAGATGAACACTGAAGCTTTCTTT. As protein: CASSQGQMNTEAFF.

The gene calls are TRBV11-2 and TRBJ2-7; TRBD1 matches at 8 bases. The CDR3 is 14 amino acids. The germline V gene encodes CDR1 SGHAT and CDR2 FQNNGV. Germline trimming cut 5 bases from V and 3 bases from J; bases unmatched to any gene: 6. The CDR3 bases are TGTGCCAGCAGCCCCGGGACAGGTCACTACGAGCAGTACTTC. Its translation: CASSPGTGHYEQYF.

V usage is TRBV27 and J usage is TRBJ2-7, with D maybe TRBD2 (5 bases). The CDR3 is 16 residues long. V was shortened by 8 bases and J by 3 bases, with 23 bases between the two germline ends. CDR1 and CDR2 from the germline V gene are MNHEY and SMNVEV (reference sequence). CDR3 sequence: CASVNGLDSGVYEQYF. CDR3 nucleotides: TGTGCCAGCGTAAATGGGCTGGACTCAGGCGTCTACGAGCAGTACTTC.

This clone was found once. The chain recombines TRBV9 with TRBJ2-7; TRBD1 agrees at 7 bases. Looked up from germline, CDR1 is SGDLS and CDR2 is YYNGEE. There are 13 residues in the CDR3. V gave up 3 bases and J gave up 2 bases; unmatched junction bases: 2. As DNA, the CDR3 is TGTGCCAGCAGCGCGGGACAGACCTACGAGCAGTACTTC. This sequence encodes CASSAGQTYEQYF.

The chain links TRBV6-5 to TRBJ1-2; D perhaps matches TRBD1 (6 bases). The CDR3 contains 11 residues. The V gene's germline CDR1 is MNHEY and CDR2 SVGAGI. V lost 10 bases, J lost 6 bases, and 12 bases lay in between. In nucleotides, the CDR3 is TGTGCCACCGGGACACCACATGGCTACACCTTC. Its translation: CATGTPHGYTF.

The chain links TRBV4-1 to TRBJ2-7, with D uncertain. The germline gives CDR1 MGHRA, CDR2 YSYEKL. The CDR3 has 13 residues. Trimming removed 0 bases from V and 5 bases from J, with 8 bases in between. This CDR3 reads CASSQDGLDEQYF. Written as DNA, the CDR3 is TGCGCCAGCAGCCAAGATGGGTTGGACGAGCAGTACTTC.

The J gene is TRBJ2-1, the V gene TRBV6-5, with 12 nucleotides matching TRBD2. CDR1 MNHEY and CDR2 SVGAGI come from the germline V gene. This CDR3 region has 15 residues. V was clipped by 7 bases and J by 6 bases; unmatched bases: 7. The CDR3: CASTPGLAGSNEQFF. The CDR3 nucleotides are TGTGCCAGCACCCCAGGACTAGCGGGATCCAATGAGCAGTTCTTC.

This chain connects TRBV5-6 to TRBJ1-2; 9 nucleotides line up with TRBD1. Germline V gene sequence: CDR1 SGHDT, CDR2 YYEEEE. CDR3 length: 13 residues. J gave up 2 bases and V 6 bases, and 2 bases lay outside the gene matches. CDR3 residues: CASIGQGNYGYTF. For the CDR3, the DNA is TGTGCCAGCATCGGACAGGGGAACTATGGCTACACCTTC.

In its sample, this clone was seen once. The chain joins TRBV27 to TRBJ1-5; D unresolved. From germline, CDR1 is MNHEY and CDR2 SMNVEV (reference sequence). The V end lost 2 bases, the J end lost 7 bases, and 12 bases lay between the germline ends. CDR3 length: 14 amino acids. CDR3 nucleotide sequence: TGTGCCAGCAGTTTAAGGGCAGGCTGGCAGCCCCAGCATTTT. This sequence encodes CASSLRAGWQPQHF.

CDR3 DNA sequence: TGTGCCAGCAGCGTTGACAGGGGTAGCTACGAGCAGTACTTC. It yields the protein CASSVDRGSYEQYF. The gene calls are TRBV9 and TRBJ2-7, with TRBD1 identical over 8 bases. The length of the CDR3 is 14 residues. The germline CDR1 and CDR2 sequences are SGDLS and YYNGEE. V shed 2 bases, J shed 3 bases, and the junction held 4 bases outside the gene matches.